The clone carrying this T cell receptor (beta chain) was seen a few times. Trimming removed 5 bases at V and 1 base at J, with 12 bases between. CDR3 length: 15 residues. TCRdb called the RT-PCR reads again in MiXCR, with one record for every CDR3 protein. The sample shows about 210,000 distinct CDR3 sequences, 38% of them seen only once. The record originates from a study of patients and donors after allogeneic stem cell transplantation. V and J are TRBV12-3 or TRBV12-4 and TRBJ1-5, with D possibly being TRBD1 (5 bases). Specimen: blood, either unsorted or a sorted T cell fraction (not recorded which). The sequence was obtained from a human donor who was either an allogeneic HSCT recipient or a stem cell or donor lymphocyte infusion donor (not recorded which). It is not recorded whose cells these are; they may come from a transplant donor. CDR3 in amino acids: CASSPNRGSNQPQHF. CDR3 bases: TGTGCCAGCAGTCCTAATAGGGGAAGCAATCAGCCCCAGCATTTT.